This TCR beta chain was sequenced during a study of T cells in Graves' hyperthyroidism and ophthalmopathy. Researchers amplified the TCR beta CDR3 regions from RNA transcripts. RT-PCR in the first round (using the HTBI primer set) targeted the TCR CDR3. TCRdb used MiXCR to reprocess the multiplex PCR reads, holding one entry per CDR3 protein. The table records about half a million distinct CDR3 sequences, roughly a sixth of them present only once. Enrolled ophthalmopathy patients presented with a Clinical Activity Score of at least 3, a NOSPECS grade of at least 4, and disease duration under 3 months. From 8.5 to 10 ml of fresh peripheral blood, PBMCs were isolated. Trimming cost V 5 bases and J 6 bases; bases outside gene matches: 4. Germline lookup yields CDR1 SQVTM and CDR2 ANQGSEA. The CDR3 covers 12 residues.

This chain joins TRBV29-1 and TRBJ2-3; 8 bases match TRBD1. This receptor was identified in a woman aged 25 to 39 with Graves' ophthalmopathy. Sequencing used blood. The CDR3 DNA follows: TGCAGCGTTAGACAGGGGCCGGATACGCAGTATTTT. It translates to CSVRQGPDTQYF.